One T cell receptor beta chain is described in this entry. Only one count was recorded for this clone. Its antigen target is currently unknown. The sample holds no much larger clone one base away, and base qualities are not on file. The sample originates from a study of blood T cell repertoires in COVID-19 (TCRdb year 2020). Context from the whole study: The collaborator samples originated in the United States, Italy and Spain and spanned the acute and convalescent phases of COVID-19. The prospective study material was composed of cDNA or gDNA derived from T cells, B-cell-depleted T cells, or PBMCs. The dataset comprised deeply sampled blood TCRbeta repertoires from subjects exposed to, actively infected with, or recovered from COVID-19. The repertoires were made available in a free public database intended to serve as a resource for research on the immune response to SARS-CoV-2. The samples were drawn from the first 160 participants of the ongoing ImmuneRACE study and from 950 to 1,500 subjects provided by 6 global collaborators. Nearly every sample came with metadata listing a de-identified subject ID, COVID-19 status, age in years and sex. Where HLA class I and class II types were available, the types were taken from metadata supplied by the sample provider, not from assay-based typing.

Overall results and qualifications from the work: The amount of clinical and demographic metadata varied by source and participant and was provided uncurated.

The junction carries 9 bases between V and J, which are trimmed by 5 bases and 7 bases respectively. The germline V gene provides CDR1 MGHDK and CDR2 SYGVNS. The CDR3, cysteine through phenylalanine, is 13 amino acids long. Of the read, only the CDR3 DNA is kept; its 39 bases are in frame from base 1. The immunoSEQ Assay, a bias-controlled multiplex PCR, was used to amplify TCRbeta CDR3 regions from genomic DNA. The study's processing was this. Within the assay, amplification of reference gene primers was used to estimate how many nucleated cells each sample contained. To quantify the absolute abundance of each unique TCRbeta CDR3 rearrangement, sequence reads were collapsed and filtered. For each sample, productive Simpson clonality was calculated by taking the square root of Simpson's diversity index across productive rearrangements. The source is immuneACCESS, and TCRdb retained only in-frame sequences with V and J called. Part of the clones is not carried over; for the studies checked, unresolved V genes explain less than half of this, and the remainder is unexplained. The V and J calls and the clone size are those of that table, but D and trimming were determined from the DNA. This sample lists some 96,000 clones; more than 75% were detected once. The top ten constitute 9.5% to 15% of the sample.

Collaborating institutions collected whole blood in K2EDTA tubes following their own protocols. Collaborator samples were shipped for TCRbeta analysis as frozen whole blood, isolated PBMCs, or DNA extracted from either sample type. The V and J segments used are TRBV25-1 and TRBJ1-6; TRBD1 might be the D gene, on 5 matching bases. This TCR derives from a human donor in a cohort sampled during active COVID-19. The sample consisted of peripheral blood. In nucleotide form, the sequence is TGTGCCAGCAGTCAGGGCTGGAATTCACCCCTCCACTTT. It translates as CASSQGWNSPLHF. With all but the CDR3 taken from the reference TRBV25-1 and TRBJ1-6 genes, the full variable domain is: EADIYQTPRYLVIGTGKKITLECSQTMGHDKMYWYQQDPGMELHLIHYSYGVNSTEKGDLSSESTVSRIRTEHFPLTLESARPSHTSQYLCASSQGWNSPLHFGNGTRLTVT.